This entry features one TCR beta chain sequence. The clone's antigen remains unknown. The input lacks base qualities; no much larger clone sits a single base away. V was cut back by 2 bases and J by 4 bases, leaving a gap of 9 bases between them. The CDR3 has 15 amino acids, counting the end cysteine and phenylalanine. Just CDR3 DNA is preserved here, 45 bases in frame from base 1. The germline V gene supplies CDR1 MNHEY and CDR2 SVGAGI. The record originates from a study of early T cells in non-severe SARS-CoV-2 infection (dated by TCRdb to the early 2020s). Study-wide context: Because TCR sequencing was done on bulk RNA from unsorted whole blood, the alpha and beta chains could not be paired. Study-wide findings and limitations: VDJdb matching was skewed toward anti-spike CD8 responses, so virus-specific expansions were likely underestimated and private and CD4 specificities were missed.

The study was a case-control design nested within a healthcare worker cohort in London, UK, with weekly nasopharyngeal swab PCR tests and blood sampling. Healthcare workers were recruited during the week of the UK lockdown, between 23 and 31 March 2020, and followed weekly for up to about 16 weeks. Library creation used 5' RACE. The sample was run on a NextSeq 500. Unique molecular identifiers were attached to individual cDNA molecules in the TCR library protocol so that sequencing error and PCR bias could be corrected. Sequencing covered both TCR alpha and beta chains, and within each sample the abundances of alpha and beta sequences were tightly co-correlated. Processing in the source paper ran as follows. Decombinator V4 was used to annotate TCR sequences for V gene, J gene and CDR3. TCRs were defined as expanded if a significant change between any two time points was detected under a Poisson model with p below 0.0001. TCR abundances were normalised to the total number of TCRs sequenced in each sample and reported as counts per million. TRAV1-2 paired with TRAJ12, TRAJ20 or TRAJ33 defined MAIT TCRs, while TRAV10 paired with TRAJ18 defined iNKT TCRs. A search of VDJdb, accessed on 1 November 2021, was run for TCRs annotated to CMV, EBV and SARS-CoV-2, with TCRs annotated for multiple antigens excluded. TCRdb reanalyzed the raw reads on its own, using fastp at Q25 for trimming and MiXCR for clone calling, and kept in-frame beta chains. Merged by CDR3 protein, the rows form single entries marked with the most common genes and DNA. The V and J calls follow TCRdb's processing rather than the paper's. The sample has 40,000 to 55,000 distinct CDR3 sequences on record, under 7.5% of them singletons. Together, the top ten hold more than 20% of the sample.

The chain employs TRBV6-5 and TRBJ1-6, with a weak D call of TRBD1 (6 bases match). The receptor was derived from an adult who was a healthcare worker with PCR-confirmed SARS-CoV-2 infection or an uninfected control (not recorded which). Sequenced here: whole blood, sampled at baseline. The CDR3 corresponds to CASSYKGGYNSPLHF. The DNA is TGTGCCAGCAGTTACAAGGGGGGATATAATTCACCCCTCCACTTT.